The 24 T cell receptor beta chains listed next were all sequenced from one sample in a study of human T cells and chemical hapten exposure. Each CDR3 protein is one row after TCRdb ran MiXCR on the RACE reads. The sample carries tens of thousands of distinct CDR3 sequences, 5% to 8.5% recorded once. Time point: patch test 2, 6 weeks after DPC sensitization. Noted treatment: therapeutic diphenylcyclopropenone sensitization with weekly scalp DPC. The sequencing used whole blood, collected in connection with sensitization to the hapten diphenylcyclopropenone (DPC). These receptors were obtained from a woman aged 25-40 years with alopecia areata. Some clones in this sample may be carry-over from other donors' samples.

This clonotype was observed at least ten times. The chain recombines TRBV18 with TRBJ1-1; D not certain. Between the trimmed V and J ends, which lost 5 bases and 2 bases, there was a span of 12 bases. This CDR3 contains 14 residues. Per the germline V gene, CDR1 is KGHSH and CDR2 is LQKENI. The CDR3 region is CASSSGARNTEAFF. As DNA, the CDR3 is TGTGCCAGCTCATCGGGAGCCCGAAACACTGAAGCTTTCTTT.

In this sample, this clonotype turned up many times. The V and J genes are TRBV18 and TRBJ2-4; TRBD1 or TRBD2 may be the D gene (6 bases each). CDR3 length equals 24 residues. Germline CDR1 KGHSH, CDR2 LQKENI. V was pared by 2 bases and J by 6 bases, with 41 bases between. In nucleotides, the CDR3 is TGTGCCAGCTCACCAAGTTTTCGGTCCCGGCAGGGATCTGGAAGGGGGGTAGTCGGAAACATTCAGTACTTC. This translates into CASSPSFRSRQGSGRGVVGNIQYF.

This clonotype came up many times. The V call is TRBV20-1, the J call TRBJ2-4, with 7 nucleotides matching TRBD1. With V trimmed by 4 bases and J by 7 bases, 4 bases remained unmatched. CDR3 size: 12 residues. Germline V gene lookup returns CDR1 DFQATT and CDR2 SNEGSKA (reference sequence). The CDR3: CSATPGQNIQYF. CDR3 DNA sequence: TGCAGTGCTACACCGGGACAGAACATTCAGTACTTC.

This clonotype was counted ten times or more. The chain employs TRBV20-1 and TRBJ2-3; 10 nucleotides agree with TRBD2. CDR3 length: 14 residues. With 2 bases clipped from V and 7 bases from J, the junction kept 6 bases outside the gene matches. Germline lookup yields CDR1 DFQATT and CDR2 SNEGSKA (reference sequence). CDR3 bases: TGCAGTGCTAGAAGCGGGGGGGCCGGTAATACGCAGTATTTT. It codes for CSARSGGAGNTQYF.

The chain employs TRBV6-5 and TRBJ2-7, with 11 positions matching TRBD2. Trimming took 2 bases from V and 4 from J; bases not matched to a gene: 4. The CDR3 is made up of 15 amino acids. CDR1 and CDR2 (germline): MNHEY, SVGAGI. In DNA, the CDR3 is TGTGCCAGCAGTTACGAACTAGCGGGGGCATACGAGCAGTACTTC. Its translation is CASSYELAGAYEQYF.

In its sample, this clonotype was seen a few times. The V gene is TRBV20-1, the J gene TRBJ1-5; no firm D call. V lost 4 bases to trimming and J lost 0 bases, with 13 bases between them. The CDR3 spans 15 residues. Germline V gene sequence: CDR1 DFQATT, CDR2 SNEGSKA (reference sequence). CDR3 DNA: TGCAGTGCTATACCCGCACCTAATAGCAATCAGCCCCAGCATTTT. Its translation is CSAIPAPNSNQPQHF.

A word on this clonotype: A much larger clone is a single base away; this may be a read error. The rearrangement uses TRBV12-3 or TRBV12-4 and TRBJ2-7; 7 bases are a match to TRBD1. The CDR3 consists of 14 residues. In nucleotides, the CDR3 is TGTGCCAGCAGTTTAGAGGGACAGTTCTACGAGCGGTACTTC. Amino acid sequence: CASSLEGQFYERYF.

This clonotype came up many times. The chain has TRBV3-1 and TRBJ2-7; no reliable D call. This CDR3 spans 15 amino acids. V was clipped by 2 bases and J by 0 bases, with 11 bases between them. CDR1 is LGHDT, CDR2 YNNKEL, per germline (reference sequence). CDR3 nucleotide sequence: TGTGCCAGCAGCCAAAACCCCTTGGGCTCCTACGAGCAGTACTTC. Translation: CASSQNPLGSYEQYF.

The sample holds many counts of this clonotype. The rearrangement links TRBV5-1 to TRBJ2-1, with TRBD2 identical over 7 bases. J was trimmed by 8 bases and V by 0 bases; bases with no gene match: 8. The CDR3 is 15 amino acids. Per the germline V gene, CDR1 is SGHRS and CDR2 is YFSETQ. CDR3 DNA sequence: TGCGCCAGCAGCTTGGCGGGACTACGAGGGGATGAGCAGTTCTTC. Encoded protein: CASSLAGLRGDEQFF.

There are many counts of this clonotype. The rearrangement joins TRBV4-2 to TRBJ2-3; D gene uncertain. Germline CDR1 reads LGHNA; CDR2 reads YNFKEQ. CDR3 length: 12 residues. The ends were cut back, 0 bases at V and 4 bases at J, with 2 bases in the middle. The CDR3 coding sequence is TGTGCCAGCAGCCAAGAGGCAGATACGCAGTATTTT. This codes for CASSQEADTQYF.

The chain recombines TRBV20-1 with TRBJ2-2, with 9 bases aligning to TRBD1. This CDR3 contains 17 residues. The V segment lost 0 bases and the J segment 4 bases; nucleotides outside the gene matches: 9. In germline, CDR1 is DFQATT, CDR2 SNEGSKA (reference sequence). The CDR3 sequence is CSARDIRDRVSTGELFF. The CDR3 DNA reads TGCAGTGCTAGAGATATCAGGGACAGGGTTTCCACCGGGGAGCTGTTTTTT.

This clonotype was counted only a few times. The chain couples TRBV24-1 to TRBJ1-5; possible D gene TRBD1, 6 bases. The CDR3 loop spans 15 amino acids. Germline V gene sequence: CDR1 KGHDR, CDR2 SFDVKD. Trimming pared 3 bases from V and 1 base from J, leaving 9 bases between. CDR3 sequence reads: CATSDGRGSNQPQHF. As DNA, the CDR3 is TGTGCCACCAGTGATGGAAGGGGGAGCAATCAGCCCCAGCATTTT.

This clonotype was observed at least ten times. J is TRBJ1-1 and V is TRBV29-1; maybe TRBD1 (5 bases). Trimming took 3 bases from V and 8 from J, leaving 10 bases between them. Germline CDR1 and CDR2: SQVTM and ANQGSEA. The CDR3 length is 11 residues. DNA of the CDR3: TGCAGCGTTGATTTTGGGGCAGAAGCTTTCTTT. Its translation: CSVDFGAEAFF.

This chain connects TRBV29-1 to TRBJ1-4; possibly TRBD1 for D (5 bases). The length of the CDR3 is 13 residues. Trimming shortened V by 3 bases and J by 10 bases, and 15 bases separated the two germline ends. The germline gives CDR1 SQVTM, CDR2 ANQGSEA. The CDR3 DNA sequence: TGCAGCGTTGACGGCGTGGGGGTCGGAAAACTGTTTTTT. As protein: CSVDGVGVGKLFF.

In its sample, this clonotype was seen many times. The rearrangement links TRBV7-9 to TRBJ1-2; 11 bases are a match to TRBD1. This CDR3 spans 16 amino acids. Germline assignment: CDR1 SEHNR and CDR2 FQNEAQ (reference sequence). V trimming: 5 bases; J trimming: 7 bases; junction bases outside the gene matches: 12. The CDR3 DNA sequence: TGTGCCAGCAGCAACCGGGACAGGGGGAAGTCTGGTGGCTACACCTTC. Translated, it gives CASSNRDRGKSGGYTF. The entire variable domain, with the rest obtained from reference TRBV7-9 and TRBJ1-2, is as follows: DTGVSQNPRHKITKRGQNVTFRCDPISEHNRLYWYRQTLGQGPEFLTYFQNEAQLEKSRLLSDRFSAERPKGSFSTLEIQRTEQGDSAMYLCASSNRDRGKSGGYTFGSGTRLTVV.

The rearrangement links TRBV7-9 to TRBJ1-1; no firm D call. The CDR3 consists of 14 residues. V shed 2 bases and J shed 4 bases, with 11 bases lying between them. Germline V lookup: CDR1 SEHNR, CDR2 FQNEAQ (reference sequence). The CDR3 DNA is TGTGCCAGCAGCTTATACCCTAGTAGCACTGAAGCTTTCTTT. This encodes CASSLYPSSTEAFF.

The chain is built from TRBV2 and TRBJ2-1, with D possibly matching TRBD1 (6 bases). Trimming cost V 3 bases and J 8 bases, with 14 bases left between them. The CDR3 extends over 14 amino acids. Germline loops: CDR1 SNHLY, CDR2 FYNNEI. In nucleotides, the CDR3 is TGTGCCAGCAGTGAGAGGGGGTCCAACGATGAGCAGTTCTTC. Protein sequence: CASSERGSNDEQFF.

In its sample, this clonotype was seen a few times. The chain recombines TRBV18 with TRBJ1-6; TRBD1 matches at 7 bases. This CDR3 is built from 16 residues. V lost 1 base to trimming and J lost 7 bases; unmatched junction nucleotides: 7. Germline CDR1 is KGHSH and CDR2 is LQKENI. The CDR3: CASSPQSGQANSPLHF. CDR3 in DNA: TGTGCCAGCTCACCACAGTCAGGACAGGCGAATTCACCCCTCCACTTT.

This clonotype came up many times. The chain employs TRBV7-2 and TRBJ2-1, with D hard to call. The germline CDR1 and CDR2 sequences are SGHTA and FQGNSA. V was pared by 1 base and J by 8 bases, with 9 bases between. The CDR3 contains 13 residues. CDR3 region: CASSLVFVDEQFF. The CDR3 DNA follows: TGTGCCAGCAGCTTAGTGTTTGTCGATGAGCAGTTCTTC.

This chain connects TRBV7-2 to TRBJ1-2, with 9 positions matching TRBD1. V trimming: 6 bases; J trimming: 6 bases; junction bases outside the gene matches: 5. The CDR3 is 13 residues long. Germline values: CDR1 SGHTA, CDR2 FQGNSA. CDR3 DNA: TGTGCCAGCAGGTTCACAGGGGGCGATGGCTACACCTTC. It encodes CASRFTGGDGYTF.

The rearrangement joins TRBV20-1 to TRBJ1-1; TRBD1 might be the D (5 bases). The CDR3 has 13 amino acids. Germline CDR1 is DFQATT and CDR2 is SNEGSKA (reference sequence). The V and J ends lost 6 bases and 3 bases respectively, with 14 bases between them. CDR3 bases: TGCAGTGCCTGGGACCCTATGGACACTGAAGCTTTCTTT. Translating gives CSAWDPMDTEAFF.

This clonotype has only a few counts. The chain combines TRBV27 with TRBJ2-6; D gene ambiguous. CDR1 MNHEY and CDR2 SMNVEV come from the germline V gene (reference sequence). Trimming cost V 5 bases and J 1 base, with 12 bases left between them. The CDR3 spans 16 residues. In nucleotides, the CDR3 is TGTGCCAGCAGTCTTATTAGCCTATCTGGGGCCAACGTCCTGACTTTC. Protein sequence: CASSLISLSGANVLTF.

The V call is TRBV20-1, the J call TRBJ2-3; 9 bases are a match to TRBD2. This CDR3 spans 15 amino acids. V lost 2 bases to trimming and J lost 6 bases; unmatched junction nucleotides: 9. CDR1 is DFQATT, CDR2 SNEGSKA, per germline (reference sequence). The CDR3 DNA sequence: TGCAGTGCTAGAAGGACAGCGGGGGGCAAGGATACGCAGTATTTT. It codes for CSARRTAGGKDTQYF.

The chain recombines TRBV6-1 with TRBJ1-3, with a tentative D call TRBD1 (5 bases). The V gene's germline CDR1 is MNHNS and CDR2 SASEGT. The CDR3 contains 15 residues. Trimming pared 6 bases from V and 5 bases from J, leaving 17 bases between. CDR3 region: CASSIQPDNRNTIYF. CDR3 DNA: TGTGCCAGCAGCATCCAACCGGACAACAGAAACACCATATATTTT.